This T cell receptor (beta chain) was profiled in a study of CD8 T cells in Susac syndrome. Random hexamers were used to reverse transcribe an amount of about 0.5 to 1 ug RNA. TCRdb used MiXCR to reprocess the immunoSEQ multiplex PCR reads, holding one entry per CDR3 protein. This table holds 150,000 to 200,000 distinct CDR3 sequences, less than 95% found once. High-throughput TCR beta sequencing covered peripheral CD8+ and CD4+ T cells. This TCR came from a human donor with multiple sclerosis. The sample was CD4+ T cells from PBMCs.

The DNA of the CDR3 is TGCAGTGCCCTTTCCACAGATACGCAGTATTTT. Protein: CSALSTDTQYF. The chain recombines TRBV20-1 with TRBJ2-3; the D is unclear. The CDR3 contains 11 residues. Trimming pared 6 bases from V and 2 bases from J, leaving 6 bases between. Germline V lookup: CDR1 DFQATT, CDR2 SNEGSKA (reference sequence).